The entry below gives a single T cell receptor beta chain sequence along with its context. Its antigen remains unknown. This entry comes from a study of cytomegalovirus exposure and HLA in healthy donors. Germline V gene lookup returns CDR1 WNHNN and CDR2 SYGVQD (reference sequence). Unmatched junction bases numbered 4, after V lost 6 bases and J lost 6 bases. The CDR3 is 13 residues long. Findings and caveats of the study: Beyond CMV serostatus, there was no information to go on about immune exposure.

With 60 Vbeta and 13 Jbeta primers, the PCR was carried out. Sequencing was performed with immunoSEQ multiplex PCR; in TCRdb, only in-frame clones are kept and a portion is missing. The sample consists of about 120,000 clones, approximately 80% of them appearing once. This sequence joins TRBV10-1 and TRBJ2-1; 8 nucleotides line up with TRBD2. The TCR originated in a female donor in good health and CMV-seropositive. Sequencing was done on a sample of PBMCs. The CDR3 sequence: CASSGGVGNEQFF. As DNA, the CDR3 is TGCGCCAGCAGCGGGGGGGTAGGCAATGAGCAGTTCTTC.